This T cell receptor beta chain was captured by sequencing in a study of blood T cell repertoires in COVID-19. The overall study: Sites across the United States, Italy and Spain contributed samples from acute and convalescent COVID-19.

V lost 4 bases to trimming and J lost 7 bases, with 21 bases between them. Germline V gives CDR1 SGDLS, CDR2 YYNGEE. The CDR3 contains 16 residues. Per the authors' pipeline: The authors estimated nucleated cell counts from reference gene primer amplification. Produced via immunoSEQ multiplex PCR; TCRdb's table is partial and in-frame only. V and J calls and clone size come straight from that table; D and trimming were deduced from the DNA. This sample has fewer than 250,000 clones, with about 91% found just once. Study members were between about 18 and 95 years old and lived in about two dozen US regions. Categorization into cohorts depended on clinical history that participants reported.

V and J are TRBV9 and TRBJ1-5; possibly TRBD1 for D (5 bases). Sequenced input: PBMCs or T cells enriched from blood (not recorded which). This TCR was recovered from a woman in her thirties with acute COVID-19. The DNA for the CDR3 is TGTGCCAGCAGCCCGAGTAGTGGGGGGGAGGGACAGCCCCAGCATTTT. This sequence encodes CASSPSSGGEGQPQHF.